These 5 T cell receptor beta chains share one sample of origin, sequenced in a study of blood T cell repertoires in COVID-19. Measured with immunoSEQ multiplex PCR; TCRdb has only the in-frame clones, and not every one. The top ten hold roughly 2% of the sample, which has about 360,000 clones, around 87% seen once. The specimen was PBMCs or T cells enriched from blood (not recorded which). The receptors were sampled from a man in his forties or fifties in a cohort exposed to, infected with or recovered from COVID-19 (not recorded which).

The J gene is TRBJ1-3, the V gene TRBV5-1, with 8 bases identical to TRBD1. This CDR3 region has 14 residues. From germline, CDR1 is SGHRS and CDR2 YFSETQ. Trimming at V came to 5 bases and at J to 2 bases, leaving 3 bases not matched to a gene. The CDR3 sequence: CASRQGGAGNTIYF. As DNA, the CDR3 is TGCGCCAGCAGACAGGGGGGTGCTGGAAACACCATATATTTT.

This clone has only one observation. This chain uses TRBV11-2 with TRBJ1-1; D may be TRBD1 (5 bases). The CDR3 loop spans 15 amino acids. With 1 base removed from V and 4 bases from J, the gap between germline ends came to 13 bases. Germline CDR1 and CDR2: SGHAT and FQNNGV. CDR3 nucleotide sequence: TGTGCCAGCAGCTTAGGGGGGGTCAGGAGCACTGAAGCTTTCTTT. Protein sequence: CASSLGGVRSTEAFF.

The V and J genes are TRBV6-1 and TRBJ2-2; no definite D call. V was cut by 0 bases and J by 6 bases, with 11 bases left in between. There are 15 residues in the CDR3. CDR1 is MNHNS and CDR2 is SASEGT in the germline V gene. The CDR3 reads CASSEAGPRAGELFF. DNA for the CDR3: TGTGCCAGCAGTGAAGCCGGCCCCCGGGCCGGGGAGCTGTTTTTT.

V is TRBV19 and J is TRBJ1-3; D not resolved. The length of the CDR3 is 14 residues. Germline CDR1 reads LNHDA; CDR2 reads SQIVND (reference sequence). V was shortened by 4 bases and J by 0 bases, with 7 bases between the two germline ends. CDR3 residues: CASSTENSGNTIYF. The CDR3 coding sequence is TGTGCCAGTAGTACCGAGAACTCTGGAAACACCATATATTTT.

The chain links TRBV29-1 to TRBJ1-5, with D maybe TRBD1 (6 bases). Germline assignment: CDR1 SQVTM and CDR2 ANQGSEA. This CDR3 contains 13 residues. Trimming removed 3 bases from V and 5 bases from J, with 11 bases in between. The CDR3 sequence is CSVDLGGDQPQHF. The CDR3 DNA is TGCAGCGTTGATCTAGGGGGTGATCAGCCCCAGCATTTT.